Sequencing of this T cell receptor (beta chain) was carried out in a study of CD8+ T cells in alopecia areata. Regarding treatment: oral pan-JAK inhibitor, 5-10 mg twice daily. The investigators collected lesional scalp punch biopsies and peripheral blood from alopecia areata patients. As the sequencing template, cDNA was produced by extracting RNA and reverse transcribing it. Generated by immunoSEQ multiplex PCR, the TCRdb table keeps only in-frame clones and is missing some. This sample has fewer than 250,000 clones; just under 65% occur once, and the top ten carry roughly 1.3%. With 5 bases clipped from V and 4 bases from J, the junction kept 10 bases outside the gene matches. Germline CDR1 and CDR2: SGHTA and FQGNSA. This CDR3 spans 15 amino acids.

The TCR originated in a human donor with alopecia areata. The chain carries TRBV7-2 and TRBJ2-7; 8 bases line up with TRBD2. Sequenced here: CD4+ T cells sorted from blood, sampled at roughly week 49, from a patient treated with tofacitinib. CDR3 coding DNA: TGTGCCAGCAGCCGGGGCGGGACTAGAGGTTACGAGCAGTACTTC. Translation gives CASSRGGTRGYEQYF.